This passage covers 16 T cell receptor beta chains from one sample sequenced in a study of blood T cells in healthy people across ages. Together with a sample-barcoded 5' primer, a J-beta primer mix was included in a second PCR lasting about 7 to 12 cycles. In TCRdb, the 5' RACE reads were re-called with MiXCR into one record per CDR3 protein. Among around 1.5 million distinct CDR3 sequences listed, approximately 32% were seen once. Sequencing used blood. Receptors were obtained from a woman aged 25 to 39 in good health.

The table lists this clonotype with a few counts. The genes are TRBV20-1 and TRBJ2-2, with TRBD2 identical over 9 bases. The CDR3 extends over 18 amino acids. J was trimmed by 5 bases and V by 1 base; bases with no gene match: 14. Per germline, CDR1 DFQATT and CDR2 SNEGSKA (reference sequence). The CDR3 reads CSARAAGGDKKGTGELFF. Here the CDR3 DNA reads TGCAGTGCTAGAGCGGCGGGAGGGGACAAAAAGGGGACCGGGGAGCTGTTTTTT.

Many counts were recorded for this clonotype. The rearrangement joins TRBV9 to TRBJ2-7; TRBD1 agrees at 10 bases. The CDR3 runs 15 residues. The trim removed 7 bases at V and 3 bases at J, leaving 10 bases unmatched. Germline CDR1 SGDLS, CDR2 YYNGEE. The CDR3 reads CASSPSGQGSYEQYF. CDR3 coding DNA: TGTGCCAGCTCACCATCGGGACAGGGGAGCTACGAGCAGTACTTC.

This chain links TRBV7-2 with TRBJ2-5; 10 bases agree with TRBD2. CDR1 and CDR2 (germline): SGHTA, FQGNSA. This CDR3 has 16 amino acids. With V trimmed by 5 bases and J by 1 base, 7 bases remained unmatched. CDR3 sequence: CASSPDSGGLQETQYF. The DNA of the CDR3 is TGTGCCAGCAGCCCCGATAGCGGGGGGCTCCAAGAGACCCAGTACTTC.

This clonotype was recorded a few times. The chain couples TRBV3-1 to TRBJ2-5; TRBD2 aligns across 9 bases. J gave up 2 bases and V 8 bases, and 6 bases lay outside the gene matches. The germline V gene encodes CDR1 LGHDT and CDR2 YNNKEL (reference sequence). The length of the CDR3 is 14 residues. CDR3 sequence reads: CASCTSGQQETQYF. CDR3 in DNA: TGTGCCAGCTGCACTAGCGGGCAGCAAGAGACCCAGTACTTC.

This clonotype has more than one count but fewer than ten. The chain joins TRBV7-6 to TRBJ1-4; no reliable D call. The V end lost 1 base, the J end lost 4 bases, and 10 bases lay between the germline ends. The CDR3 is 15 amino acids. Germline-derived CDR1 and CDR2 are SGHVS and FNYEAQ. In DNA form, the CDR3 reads TGTGCCAGCAGCTTAGATCCGGGGAGTAATGAAAAACTGTTTTTT. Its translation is CASSLDPGSNEKLFF.

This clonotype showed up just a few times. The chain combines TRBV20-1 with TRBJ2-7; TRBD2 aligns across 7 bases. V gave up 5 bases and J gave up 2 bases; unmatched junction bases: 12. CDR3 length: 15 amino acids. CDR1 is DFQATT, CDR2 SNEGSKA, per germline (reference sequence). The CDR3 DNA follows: TGCAGTGCTCGATTTGCGCGGGGGTTACCCTACGAGCAGTACTTC. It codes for CSARFARGLPYEQYF.

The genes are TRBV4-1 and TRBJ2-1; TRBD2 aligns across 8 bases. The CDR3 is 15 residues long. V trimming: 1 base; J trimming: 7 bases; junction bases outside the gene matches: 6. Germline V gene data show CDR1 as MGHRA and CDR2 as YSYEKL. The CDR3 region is CASSQGDGGANEQFF. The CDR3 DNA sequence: TGCGCCAGCAGCCAAGGGGACGGGGGGGCTAATGAGCAGTTCTTC.

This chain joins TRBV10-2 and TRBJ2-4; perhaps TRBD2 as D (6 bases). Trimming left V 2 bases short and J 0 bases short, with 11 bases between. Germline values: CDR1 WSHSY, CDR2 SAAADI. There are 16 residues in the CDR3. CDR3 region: CASSEVGGKAKNIQYF. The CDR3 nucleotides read TGCGCCAGCAGTGAGGTCGGGGGTAAAGCCAAAAACATTCAGTACTTC.

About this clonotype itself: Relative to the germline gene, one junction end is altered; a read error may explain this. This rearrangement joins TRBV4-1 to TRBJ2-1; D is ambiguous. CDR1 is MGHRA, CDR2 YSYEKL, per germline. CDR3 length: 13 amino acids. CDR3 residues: CASSPLTENGQFF. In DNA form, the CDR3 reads TGCGCCAGCAGCCCCTTAACCGAAAATGGGCAGTTCTTC.

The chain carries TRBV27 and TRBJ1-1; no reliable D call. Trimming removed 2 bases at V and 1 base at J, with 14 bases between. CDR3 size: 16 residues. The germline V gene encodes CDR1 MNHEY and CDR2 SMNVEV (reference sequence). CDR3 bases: TGTGCCAGCAGTTTAGGCCGAATCCCAGGGAACACTGAAGCTTTCTTT. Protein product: CASSLGRIPGNTEAFF.

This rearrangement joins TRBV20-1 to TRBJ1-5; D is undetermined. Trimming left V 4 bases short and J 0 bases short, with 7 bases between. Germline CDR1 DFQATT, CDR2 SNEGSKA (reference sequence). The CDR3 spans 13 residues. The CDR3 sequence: CSATPSSNQPQHF. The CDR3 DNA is TGCAGTGCTACCCCCAGTAGCAATCAGCCCCAGCATTTT.

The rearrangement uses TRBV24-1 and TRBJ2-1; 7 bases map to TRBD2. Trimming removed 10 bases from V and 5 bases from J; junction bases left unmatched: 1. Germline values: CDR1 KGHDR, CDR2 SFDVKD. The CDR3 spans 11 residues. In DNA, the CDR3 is TGTGCCACTGGGAGGGACAATGAGCAGTTCTTC. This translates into CATGRDNEQFF.

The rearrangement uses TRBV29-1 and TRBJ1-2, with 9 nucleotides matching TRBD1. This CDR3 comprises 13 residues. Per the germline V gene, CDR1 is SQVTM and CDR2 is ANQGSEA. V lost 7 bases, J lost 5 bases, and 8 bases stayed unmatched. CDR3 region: CSAPDRGVYGYTF. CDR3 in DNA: TGCAGCGCTCCGGACAGGGGCGTTTATGGCTACACCTTC.

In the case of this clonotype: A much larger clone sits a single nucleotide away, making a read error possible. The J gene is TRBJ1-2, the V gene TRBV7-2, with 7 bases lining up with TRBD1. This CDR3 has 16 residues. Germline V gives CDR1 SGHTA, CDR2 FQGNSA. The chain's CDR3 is CARSSVRTGYSYGYTF. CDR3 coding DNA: TGTGCCCGCAGTTCAGTCAGGACAGGCTATTCCTATGGCTACACCTTC.

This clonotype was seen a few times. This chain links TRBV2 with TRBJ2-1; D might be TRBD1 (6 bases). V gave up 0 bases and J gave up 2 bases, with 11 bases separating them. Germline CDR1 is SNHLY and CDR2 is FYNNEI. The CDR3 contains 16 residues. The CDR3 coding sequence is TGTGCCAGCAGTGAAGCTCAGGGGAGTCCCTACAATGAGCAGTTCTTC. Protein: CASSEAQGSPYNEQFF.

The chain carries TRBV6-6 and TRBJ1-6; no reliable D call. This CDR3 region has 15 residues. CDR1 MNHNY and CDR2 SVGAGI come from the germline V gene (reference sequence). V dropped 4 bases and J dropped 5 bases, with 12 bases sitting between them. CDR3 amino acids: CASSLTETHNSPLHF. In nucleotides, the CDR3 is TGTGCCAGCAGTTTGACCGAAACCCATAATTCACCCCTCCACTTT.